These 9 T cell receptor beta chains originate from one sample sequenced in a study of cytomegalovirus exposure and HLA in healthy donors. Primers for the PCR totalled 60 Vbeta and 13 Jbeta. TCRdb's table, derived via immunoSEQ multiplex PCR, lists solely in-frame clones and lacks some. The sample includes roughly 100,000 clones, about four fifths of them seen just once. Sequenced: PBMCs. The receptors stem from a woman aged 40 to 49 in good health and CMV-seronegative.

This clone was detected once. The rearrangement links TRBV2 to TRBJ1-5; D unresolved. The CDR3 is 15 residues long. V lost 0 bases, J lost 6 bases, and 12 bases lay in between. CDR1 and CDR2 (germline): SNHLY, FYNNEI. CDR3 nucleotide sequence: TGTGCCAGCAGTGAAGCGCAAGCGCGGGGTCAGCCCCAGCATTTT. This sequence encodes CASSEAQARGQPQHF. Using reference TRBV2 and TRBJ1-5 for the parts outside the CDR3, the full variable domain is EPEVTQTPSHQVTQMGQEVILRCVPISNHLYFYWYRQILGQKVEFLVSFYNNEISEKSEIFDDQFSVERPDGSNFTLKIRSTKLEDSAMYFCASSEAQARGQPQHFGDGTRLSIL.

The V gene is TRBV11-2, the J gene TRBJ1-2, with 8 bases that match TRBD1. Germline loops: CDR1 SGHAT, CDR2 FQNNGV. CDR3 size: 16 residues. Trimming took 5 bases from V and 3 from J; bases not matched to a gene: 11. The CDR3 loop reads CASSTSLDRVDYGYTF. CDR3 nucleotides: TGTGCCAGCAGCACTTCCCTGGACAGGGTCGACTATGGCTACACCTTC.

This chain connects TRBV5-5 to TRBJ1-1; 7 bases fit TRBD1. Germline CDR1 reads SGHKS; CDR2 reads YYEKEE (reference sequence). V gave up 4 bases and J gave up 11 bases; unmatched junction bases: 8. The CDR3 has 12 residues. The CDR3: CASSRATGSAFF. For the CDR3, the DNA is TGTGCCAGCAGCCGTGCGACAGGGTCGGCTTTCTTT.

The chain carries TRBV5-1 and TRBJ2-7; 8 bases fit TRBD1. Unmatched junction bases numbered 8, after V lost 3 bases and J lost 6 bases. The CDR3 has 14 amino acids. Looked up from germline, CDR1 is SGHRS and CDR2 is YFSETQ. CDR3 coding DNA: TGCGCCAGCAGCTCGGACGGACAGGGAGGCGAGCAGTACTTC. It specifies CASSSDGQGGEQYF.

This clone was seen only a few times. The chain carries TRBV5-1 and TRBJ2-7; a weak D match, TRBD2 (6 bases). This CDR3 is built from 13 residues. Germline-derived CDR1 and CDR2 are SGHRS and YFSETQ. The ends were cut back, 7 bases at V and 3 bases at J, with 14 bases in the middle. This CDR3 is CASQEGHGYEQYF. The CDR3 DNA follows: TGCGCCAGCCAGGAGGGGCACGGCTACGAGCAGTACTTC.

This clone was picked up one time. The chain couples TRBV5-1 to TRBJ2-1; TRBD2 might be the D (5 bases). Trimming took off 5 bases at V and 0 bases at J, with 12 bases between the two ends. The CDR3 totals 15 residues. Germline CDR1 is SGHRS and CDR2 is YFSETQ. The CDR3 protein is CASSTGYGSYNEQFF. The CDR3 DNA is TGCGCCAGCAGTACGGGGTATGGCTCCTACAATGAGCAGTTCTTC.

The chain combines TRBV5-4 with TRBJ1-2; the match to TRBD1 covers 7 bases. Per germline, CDR1 SGHNT and CDR2 YYREEE (reference sequence). The CDR3 is 14 amino acids. Trimming took 4 bases from V and 4 from J; bases not matched to a gene: 7. The CDR3 sequence is CASSLYRGGYGYTF. CDR3 coding DNA: TGTGCCAGCAGCCTTTACAGGGGAGGCTATGGCTACACCTTC.

The V gene is TRBV5-1, the J gene TRBJ2-3; 9 positions agree with TRBD2. Germline CDR1 is SGHRS and CDR2 is YFSETQ. CDR3 length equals 14 residues. J gave up 2 bases and V 7 bases, and 5 bases lay outside the gene matches. CDR3 in DNA: TGCGCCAGCGCTAGCGGGATAATCACAGATACGCAGTATTTT. The encoded protein is CASASGIITDTQYF. Together with reference TRBV5-1 and TRBJ2-3, the CDR3 gives the full variable domain: KAGVTQTPRYLIKTRGQQVTLSCSPISGHRSVSWYQQTPGQGLQFLFEYFSETQRNKGNFPGRFSGRQFSNSRSEMNVSTLELGDSALYLCASASGIITDTQYFGPGTRLTVL.

The rearrangement uses TRBV7-9 and TRBJ1-1; D not certain. CDR1 is SEHNR and CDR2 is FQNEAQ in the germline V gene (reference sequence). Trimming left V 6 bases short and J 5 bases short, with 16 bases between. CDR3 length: 14 residues. As DNA, the CDR3 is TGTGCCAGCAGTCCAAACGGTGTTTGGACTGAAGCTTTCTTT. Translation: CASSPNGVWTEAFF.